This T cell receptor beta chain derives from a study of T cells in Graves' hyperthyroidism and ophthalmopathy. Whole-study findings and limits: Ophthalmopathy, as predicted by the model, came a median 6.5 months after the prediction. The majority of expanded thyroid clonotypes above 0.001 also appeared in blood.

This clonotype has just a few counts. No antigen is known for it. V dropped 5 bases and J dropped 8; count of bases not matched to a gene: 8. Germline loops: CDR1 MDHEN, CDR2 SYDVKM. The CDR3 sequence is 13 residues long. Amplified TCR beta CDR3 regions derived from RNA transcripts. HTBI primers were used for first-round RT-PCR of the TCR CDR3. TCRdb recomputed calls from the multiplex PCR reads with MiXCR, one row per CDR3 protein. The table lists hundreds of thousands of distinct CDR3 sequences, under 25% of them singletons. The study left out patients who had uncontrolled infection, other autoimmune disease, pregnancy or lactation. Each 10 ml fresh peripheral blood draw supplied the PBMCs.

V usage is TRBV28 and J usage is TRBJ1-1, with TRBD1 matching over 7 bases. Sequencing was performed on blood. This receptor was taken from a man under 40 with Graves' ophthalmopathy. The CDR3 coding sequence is TGTGCCAGCAGTCTGACAGGGCAGGAAGAAGCTTTCTTT. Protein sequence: CASSLTGQEEAFF.